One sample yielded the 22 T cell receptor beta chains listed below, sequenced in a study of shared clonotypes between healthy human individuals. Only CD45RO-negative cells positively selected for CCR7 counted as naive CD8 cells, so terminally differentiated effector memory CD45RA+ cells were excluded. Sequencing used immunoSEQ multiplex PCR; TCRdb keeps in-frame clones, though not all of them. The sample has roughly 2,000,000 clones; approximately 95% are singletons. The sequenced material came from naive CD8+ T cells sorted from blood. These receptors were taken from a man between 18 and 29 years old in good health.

CDR3 bases: TGTGCCAGCAGCCATAGAGCGGGGGGCGGGACAGATACGCAGTATTTT. Protein product: CASSHRAGGGTDTQYF. The chain combines TRBV9 with TRBJ2-3; 9 nucleotides align to TRBD2. The CDR3 runs 16 residues. V lost 4 bases to trimming and J lost 3 bases; unmatched junction nucleotides: 9. Germline-derived CDR1 and CDR2 are SGDLS and YYNGEE.

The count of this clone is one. CDR3 region: CASSFIGGDEKLFF. In DNA, the CDR3 is TGTGCCAGCAGTTTTATAGGGGGCGATGAAAAACTGTTTTTT. The chain is built from TRBV27 and TRBJ1-4, with 7 bases that match TRBD1. Germline CDR1 is MNHEY and CDR2 is SMNVEV (reference sequence). This CDR3 is 14 amino acids long. J gave up 6 bases and V 3 bases, and 4 bases lay outside the gene matches.

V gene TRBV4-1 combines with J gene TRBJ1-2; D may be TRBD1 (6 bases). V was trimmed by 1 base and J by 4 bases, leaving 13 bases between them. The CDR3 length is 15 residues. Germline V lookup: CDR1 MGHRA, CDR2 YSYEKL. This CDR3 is CASSQAGEFGYGYTF. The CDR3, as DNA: TGCGCCAGCAGCCAAGCAGGGGAATTTGGCTATGGCTACACCTTC.

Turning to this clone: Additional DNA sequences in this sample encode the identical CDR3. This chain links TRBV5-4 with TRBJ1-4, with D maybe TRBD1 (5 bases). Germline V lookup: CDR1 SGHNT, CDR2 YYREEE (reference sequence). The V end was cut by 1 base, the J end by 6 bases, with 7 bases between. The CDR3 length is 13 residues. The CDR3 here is CASSLPGDEKLFF. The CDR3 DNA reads TGTGCCAGCAGCTTGCCGGGGGATGAAAAACTGTTTTTT.

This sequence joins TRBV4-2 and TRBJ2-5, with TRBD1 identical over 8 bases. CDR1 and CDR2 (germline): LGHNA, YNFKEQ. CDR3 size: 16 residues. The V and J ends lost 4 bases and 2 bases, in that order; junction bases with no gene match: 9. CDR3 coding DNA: TGTGCCAGCAGCCTCGAGACAGGGGTGATACAAGAGACCCAGTACTTC. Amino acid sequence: CASSLETGVIQETQYF.

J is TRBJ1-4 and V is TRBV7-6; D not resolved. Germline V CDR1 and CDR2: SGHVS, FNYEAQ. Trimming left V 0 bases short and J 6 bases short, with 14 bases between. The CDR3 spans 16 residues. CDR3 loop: CASSLALHRPDEKLFF. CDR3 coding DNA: TGTGCCAGCAGCTTAGCTCTTCACAGACCAGATGAAAAACTGTTTTTT.

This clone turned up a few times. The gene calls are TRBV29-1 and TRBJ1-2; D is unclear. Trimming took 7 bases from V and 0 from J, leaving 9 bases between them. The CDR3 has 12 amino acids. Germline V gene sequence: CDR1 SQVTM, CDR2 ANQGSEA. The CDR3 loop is CSAQAANYGYTF. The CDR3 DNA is TGCAGCGCCCAGGCCGCTAACTATGGCTACACCTTC.

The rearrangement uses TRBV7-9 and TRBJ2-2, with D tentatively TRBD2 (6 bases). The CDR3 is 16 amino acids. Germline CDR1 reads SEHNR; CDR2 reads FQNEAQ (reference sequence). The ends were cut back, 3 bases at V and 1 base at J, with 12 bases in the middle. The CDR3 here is CASSLIGEENTGELFF. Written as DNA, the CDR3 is TGTGCCAGCAGCTTGATAGGGGAGGAGAACACCGGGGAGCTGTTTTTT.

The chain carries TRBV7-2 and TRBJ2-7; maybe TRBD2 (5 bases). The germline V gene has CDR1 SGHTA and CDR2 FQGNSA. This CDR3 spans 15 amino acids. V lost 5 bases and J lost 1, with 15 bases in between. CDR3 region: CASSTKDSISYEQYF. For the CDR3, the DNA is TGTGCCAGCAGCACCAAGGACTCAATATCCTACGAGCAGTACTTC.

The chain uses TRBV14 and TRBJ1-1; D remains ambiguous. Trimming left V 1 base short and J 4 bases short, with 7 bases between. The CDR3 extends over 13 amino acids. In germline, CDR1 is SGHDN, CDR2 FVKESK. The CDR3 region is CASSQGGLTEAFF. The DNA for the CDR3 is TGTGCCAGCAGCCAAGGGGGTCTCACTGAAGCTTTCTTT.

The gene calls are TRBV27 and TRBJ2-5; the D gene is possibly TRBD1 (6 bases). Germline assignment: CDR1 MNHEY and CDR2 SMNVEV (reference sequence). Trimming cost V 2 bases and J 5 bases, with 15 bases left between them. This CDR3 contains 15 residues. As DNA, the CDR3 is TGTGCCAGCAGTTTACAAACAGGGTTCGGCGAGACCCAGTACTTC. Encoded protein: CASSLQTGFGETQYF.

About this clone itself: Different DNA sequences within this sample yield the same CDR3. CDR3: CSVEQDYNEQFF. The CDR3 DNA follows: TGCAGCGTTGAACAGGACTACAATGAGCAGTTCTTC. The V gene is TRBV29-1, the J gene TRBJ2-1, with unresolved D. CDR1 and CDR2 (germline): SQVTM, ANQGSEA. Trimming took off 2 bases at V and 3 bases at J, with 5 bases between the two ends. The CDR3 runs to 12 residues.

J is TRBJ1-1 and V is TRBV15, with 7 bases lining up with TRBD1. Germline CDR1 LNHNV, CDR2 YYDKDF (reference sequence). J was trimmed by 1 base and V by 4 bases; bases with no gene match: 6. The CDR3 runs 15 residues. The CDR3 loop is CATSIKTGRNTEAFF. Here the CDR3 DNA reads TGTGCCACCAGCATCAAGACAGGGAGGAACACTGAAGCTTTCTTT.

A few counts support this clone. The CDR3 DNA follows: TGTGCCAGCAGCTTGGATGGGACCCAGTACTTC. Protein: CASSLDGTQYF. V and J are TRBV5-4 and TRBJ2-5; D gene ambiguous. V lost 0 bases, J lost 7 bases, and 4 bases lay in between. CDR1 is SGHNT, CDR2 YYREEE, per germline (reference sequence). This CDR3 region has 11 residues.

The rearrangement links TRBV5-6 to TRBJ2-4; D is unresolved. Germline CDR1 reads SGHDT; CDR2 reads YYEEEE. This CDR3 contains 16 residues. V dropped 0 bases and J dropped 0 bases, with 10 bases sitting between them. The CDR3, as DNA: TGTGCCAGCAGCTTGGCCTTGAGTCTAGCCAAAAACATTCAGTACTTC. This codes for CASSLALSLAKNIQYF.

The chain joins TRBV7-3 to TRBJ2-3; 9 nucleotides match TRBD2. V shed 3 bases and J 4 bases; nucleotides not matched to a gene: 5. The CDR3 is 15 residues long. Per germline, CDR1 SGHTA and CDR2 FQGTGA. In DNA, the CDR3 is TGTGCCAGCAGCTTCCTAGCGGGGTTCGCAGATACGCAGTATTTT. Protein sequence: CASSFLAGFADTQYF. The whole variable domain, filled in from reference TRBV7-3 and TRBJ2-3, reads GAGVSQTPSNKVTEKGKYVELRCDPISGHTALYWYRQSLGQGPEFLIYFQGTGAADDSGLPNDRFFAVRPEGSVSTLKIQRTERGDSAVYLCASSFLAGFADTQYFGPGTRLTVL.

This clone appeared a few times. The CDR3 reads CASSQDVRGTGELFF. CDR3 DNA sequence: TGTGCCAGCAGCCAGGACGTCAGAGGGACCGGGGAGCTGTTTTTT. The chain carries TRBV16 and TRBJ2-2, with D maybe TRBD2 (5 bases). V was cut by 3 bases and J by 5 bases, with 13 bases left in between. The CDR3 sequence is 15 residues long. Germline CDR1 is KGHSY and CDR2 is FQNENV. Combining the CDR3 with reference TRBV16 and TRBJ2-2 gives the whole variable domain GEEVAQTPKHLVRGEGQKAKLYCAPIKGHSYVFWYQQVLKNEFKFLISFQNENVFDETGMPKERFSAKCLPNSPCSLEIQATKLEDSAVYFCASSQDVRGTGELFFGEGSRLTVL.

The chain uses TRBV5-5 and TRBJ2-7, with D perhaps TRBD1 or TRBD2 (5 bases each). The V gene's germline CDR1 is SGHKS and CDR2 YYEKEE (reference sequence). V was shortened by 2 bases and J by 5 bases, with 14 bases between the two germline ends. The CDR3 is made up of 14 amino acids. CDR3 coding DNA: TGTGCCAGCAGCTTAGAGGGGTACTATCACGAGCAGTACTTC. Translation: CASSLEGYYHEQYF. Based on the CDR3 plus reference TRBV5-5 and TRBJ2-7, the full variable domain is DAGVTQSPTHLIKTRGQQVTLRCSPISGHKSVSWYQQVLGQGPQFIFQYYEKEERGRGNFPDRFSARQFPNYSSELNVNALLLGDSALYLCASSLEGYYHEQYFGPGTRLTVT.

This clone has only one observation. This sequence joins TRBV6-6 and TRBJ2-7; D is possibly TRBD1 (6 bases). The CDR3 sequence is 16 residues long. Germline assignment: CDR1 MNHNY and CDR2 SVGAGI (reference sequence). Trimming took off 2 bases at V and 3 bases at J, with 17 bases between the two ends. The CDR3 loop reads CASSYTHRASDYEQYF. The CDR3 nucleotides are TGTGCCAGCAGTTACACGCACAGGGCATCGGACTACGAGCAGTACTTC.

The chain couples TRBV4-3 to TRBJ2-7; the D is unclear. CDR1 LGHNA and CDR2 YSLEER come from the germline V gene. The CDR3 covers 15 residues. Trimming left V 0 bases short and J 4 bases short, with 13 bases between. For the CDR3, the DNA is TGCGCCAGCAGCCAAGACTCAGGCCCCATTTACGAGCAGTACTTC. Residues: CASSQDSGPIYEQYF.

The CDR3, as DNA: TGCGCCAGCAGTCTACCAGGGAACCAAGAGACCCAGTACTTC. Translating gives CASSLPGNQETQYF. The chain recombines TRBV10-2 with TRBJ2-5; tentative D call: TRBD1 (5 bases). The CDR3 runs to 14 residues. Germline CDR1 and CDR2: WSHSY and SAAADI. V lost 5 bases and J 0 bases, leaving 10 bases between the germline ends.

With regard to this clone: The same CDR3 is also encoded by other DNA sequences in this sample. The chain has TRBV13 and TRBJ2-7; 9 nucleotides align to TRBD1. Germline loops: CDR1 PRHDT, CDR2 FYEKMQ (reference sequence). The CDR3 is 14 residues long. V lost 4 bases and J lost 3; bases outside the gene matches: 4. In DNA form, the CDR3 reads TGTGCCAGCAGCTCAAGGGACAGGGACTACGAGCAGTACTTC. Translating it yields CASSSRDRDYEQYF.